This T cell receptor (beta chain) was observed in a study of chemoradiotherapy in HPV16-positive cancers. Here immunoSEQ multiplex PCR was the method, and the copy in TCRdb shows in-frame clones only, minus some. The sample has some 4,500 clones; roughly 79% are singletons. Sequenced material: tumor tissue, taken from a patient who underwent chemoradiotherapy. This TCR came from a human donor with HPV-associated anogenital cancer.

CDR3 region: CASSSLDRETGELFF. The CDR3 DNA sequence: TGTGCCAGCAGCTCTTTGGACAGAGAGACCGGGGAGCTGTTTTTT. J is TRBJ2-2 and V is TRBV27, with D possibly TRBD1 on 6 matching bases. Between the trimmed V and J ends, which lost 6 bases and 5 bases, there was a span of 16 bases. Per the germline V gene, CDR1 is MNHEY and CDR2 is SMNVEV (reference sequence). This CDR3 is 15 amino acids long.